The 19 T cell receptor beta chains reported below all come from one sample, sequenced in a study of blood T cell repertoires in COVID-19. Sequencing was performed with immunoSEQ multiplex PCR; in TCRdb, only in-frame clones are kept and a portion is missing. The table has roughly 100,000 clones, approximately 80% seen once. Input material: peripheral blood. These receptors were taken from a woman of 80 years or more with acute or convalescent COVID-19.

The rearrangement uses TRBV19 and TRBJ2-1; a weak D match, TRBD2 (6 bases). V lost 5 bases and J 4 bases, leaving 15 bases between the germline ends. This CDR3 spans 15 amino acids. Per germline, CDR1 LNHDA and CDR2 SQIVND (reference sequence). The DNA for the CDR3 is TGTGCCAGTAGTTCGGCGGGGCAGTTTTACAATGAGCAGTTCTTC. Translated: CASSSAGQFYNEQFF.

V usage is TRBV9 and J usage is TRBJ2-1, with D maybe TRBD1 (6 bases). Germline lookup yields CDR1 SGDLS and CDR2 YYNGEE. The V end was cut by 4 bases, the J end by 5 bases, with 13 bases between. The CDR3 is 14 residues long. CDR3 sequence: CASSFRTANNEQFF. The CDR3 bases are TGTGCCAGCAGCTTCCGGACAGCCAACAATGAGCAGTTCTTC.

CDR3 DNA sequence: TGTGCCAGCACCTTAGCGAAGCAAGAGACCCAGTACTTC. Amino acids: CASTLAKQETQYF. The chain links TRBV6-5 to TRBJ2-5, with D possibly TRBD2 on 5 matching bases. Germline V gives CDR1 MNHEY, CDR2 SVGAGI. The CDR3 loop spans 13 amino acids. V was pared by 7 bases and J by 2 bases, with 11 bases between.

V is TRBV5-4 and J is TRBJ2-5, with TRBD2 matching 7 bases. Germline CDR1 and CDR2: SGHNT and YYREEE (reference sequence). V was clipped by 4 bases and J by 2 bases; unmatched bases: 8. The CDR3 is 15 amino acids. CDR3 nucleotide sequence: TGTGCCAGCAGCCACGAACTAGCGCAACAAGAGACCCAGTACTTC. Its protein is CASSHELAQQETQYF.

V and J are TRBV5-1 and TRBJ2-5, with 7 bases aligning to TRBD1. V lost 0 bases to trimming and J lost 4 bases; unmatched junction nucleotides: 15. The CDR3 consists of 18 residues. Looked up from germline, CDR1 is SGHRS and CDR2 is YFSETQ. Written as DNA, the CDR3 is TGCGCCAGCAGCTTGGTTTCCCCGATACAGGGGAGAGGAGAGACCCAGTACTTC. Its protein is CASSLVSPIQGRGETQYF. Filled out from reference TRBV5-1 and TRBJ2-5, the complete variable domain reads KAGVTQTPRYLIKTRGQQVTLSCSPISGHRSVSWYQQTPGQGLQFLFEYFSETQRNKGNFPGRFSGRQFSNSRSEMNVSTLELGDSALYLCASSLVSPIQGRGETQYFGPGTRLLVL.

This chain joins TRBV5-1 and TRBJ2-1; 9 nucleotides agree with TRBD1. Trimming cost V 3 bases and J 3 bases; bases outside gene matches: 7. The CDR3 loop spans 16 amino acids. Looked up from germline, CDR1 is SGHRS and CDR2 is YFSETQ. The CDR3 DNA reads as TGCGCCAGCAGCTCGGACCCGACAGGGGGCTACAATGAGCAGTTCTTC. Translation gives CASSSDPTGGYNEQFF.

This clone was detected ten times or more. V and J are TRBV15 and TRBJ2-7; D uncertain. CDR1 is LNHNV, CDR2 YYDKDF, per germline (reference sequence). This CDR3 spans 13 amino acids. The germline V and J ends were trimmed by 4 bases and 4 bases, with 11 bases remaining between them. CDR3 region: CATSKTTGYEQYV. The CDR3 region has the DNA TGTGCCACCAGCAAAACGACTGGTTACGAGCAGTACGTC.

The V call is TRBV28, the J call TRBJ1-2; D is possibly TRBD1 (6 bases). This CDR3 has 16 amino acids. V lost 4 bases to trimming and J lost 4 bases, with 19 bases between them. Germline V gene sequence: CDR1 MDHEN, CDR2 SYDVKM. The CDR3 sequence is CASSSPDRLRSYGYTF. In DNA, the CDR3 is TGTGCCAGCAGTTCTCCCGACAGGTTGAGGTCCTATGGCTACACCTTC.

The chain is built from TRBV6-5 and TRBJ1-2; a possible D gene is TRBD1 (5 bases). Trimming pared 7 bases from V and 4 bases from J, leaving 10 bases between. The CDR3 covers 12 residues. Per germline, CDR1 MNHEY and CDR2 SVGAGI. DNA of the CDR3: TGTGCCAGCAATAGCAGGGCCTATGGCTACACCTTC. Translation gives CASNSRAYGYTF.

The V and J genes are TRBV5-1 and TRBJ2-2, with TRBD2 identical over 9 bases. V trimming: 0 bases; J trimming: 5 bases; junction bases outside the gene matches: 8. The CDR3 consists of 17 residues. The germline gives CDR1 SGHRS, CDR2 YFSETQ. The CDR3 coding sequence is TGCGCCAGCAGCTTGGAAGTGGCGGGAGGGCCTACCGGGGAGCTGTTTTTT. Protein sequence: CASSLEVAGGPTGELFF.

This chain uses TRBV10-1 with TRBJ2-1, with 7 bases fitting TRBD2. With 4 bases clipped from V and 2 bases from J, the junction kept 2 bases outside the gene matches. The CDR3 is 14 residues long. Germline values: CDR1 WNHNN, CDR2 SYGVQD (reference sequence). CDR3 sequence reads: CASSVGTTYNEQFF. In DNA form, the CDR3 reads TGCGCCAGCAGTGTGGGGACTACCTACAATGAGCAGTTCTTC.

The genes are TRBV11-2 and TRBJ2-7; TRBD1 matches at 9 bases. Unmatched junction bases numbered 5, after V lost 3 bases and J lost 2 bases. CDR3 size: 15 residues. Germline CDR1 and CDR2: SGHAT and FQNNGV. The CDR3 spells CASSFGQGRTYEQYF. DNA of the CDR3: TGTGCCAGCAGCTTCGGACAGGGGCGCACCTACGAGCAGTACTTC.

This clone was observed a few times. This chain links TRBV19 with TRBJ2-5, with D possibly being TRBD2 (5 bases). Germline V gene sequence: CDR1 LNHDA, CDR2 SQIVND (reference sequence). The CDR3 has 15 amino acids. V was clipped by 1 base and J by 5 bases, with 14 bases between them. The CDR3 is CASSIGASGGETQYF. DNA of the CDR3: TGTGCCAGTAGTATAGGAGCGAGCGGCGGGGAGACCCAGTACTTC. The entire variable domain, with the rest obtained from reference TRBV19 and TRBJ2-5, is as follows: DGGITQSPKYLFRKEGQNVTLSCEQNLNHDAMYWYRQDPGQGLRLIYYSQIVNDFQKGDIAEGYSVSREKKESFPLTVTSAQKNPTAFYLCASSIGASGGETQYFGPGTRLLVL.

The chain joins TRBV28 to TRBJ2-1; D unclear. V was clipped by 3 bases and J by 0 bases, with 6 bases between them. This CDR3 spans 14 amino acids. Germline V lookup: CDR1 MDHEN, CDR2 SYDVKM. In nucleotides, the CDR3 is TGTGCCAGCAGTTTGCTCAGCTCCTACAATGAGCAGTTCTTC. Protein product: CASSLLSSYNEQFF.

The chain links TRBV25-1 to TRBJ2-3; D remains ambiguous. The V end was cut by 4 bases, the J end by 0 bases, with 5 bases between. The CDR3 runs 13 residues. Germline assignment: CDR1 MGHDK and CDR2 SYGVNS. The CDR3 region is CASSVRSTDTQYF. The CDR3 DNA follows: TGTGCCAGCAGTGTACGGAGCACAGATACGCAGTATTTT.

This sequence joins TRBV5-1 and TRBJ2-2; a possible D gene is TRBD1 (5 bases). CDR3 length: 16 amino acids. V was clipped by 5 bases and J by 0 bases, with 14 bases between them. Germline loops: CDR1 SGHRS, CDR2 YFSETQ. CDR3 sequence (DNA): TGCGCCAGCAGGGGGTGGATAGGGGCGAACACCGGGGAGCTGTTTTTT. This encodes CASRGWIGANTGELFF.

In this sample, this clone turned up many times. The chain carries TRBV12-3 or TRBV12-4 and TRBJ2-2; TRBD1 is a possible D gene (5 bases). V lost 7 bases to trimming and J lost 5 bases, with 11 bases between them. The CDR3 has 13 amino acids. Here the CDR3 reads CASNPAGTGELFF. As DNA, the CDR3 is TGTGCCAGCAACCCTGCAGGGACCGGGGAGCTGTTTTTT.

The chain carries TRBV5-4 and TRBJ2-2, with TRBD1 identical over 12 bases. The CDR3 runs 17 residues. The V gene end was trimmed by 5 bases and the J gene end by 6 bases; junction bases not matched to a gene: 11. Germline V gene data show CDR1 as SGHNT and CDR2 as YYREEE (reference sequence). The chain's CDR3 is CASRAGTGGSVSGELFF. CDR3 sequence (DNA): TGTGCCAGCAGGGCCGGGACAGGGGGCTCTGTCTCCGGGGAGCTGTTTTTT.

V gene TRBV28 combines with J gene TRBJ1-2, with 10 bases fitting TRBD1. The V and J ends lost 2 bases and 8 bases, in that order; junction bases with no gene match: 5. This CDR3 comprises 14 residues. The germline CDR1 and CDR2 sequences are MDHEN and SYDVKM. The CDR3 region is CASSLGGQGFGYTF. CDR3 DNA sequence: TGTGCCAGCAGTTTAGGGGGACAGGGGTTCGGCTACACCTTC.